This record covers a single TCR beta chain. The PCR had 60 Vbeta and 13 Jbeta primers. The table came from immunoSEQ multiplex PCR; TCRdb's copy has only in-frame clones and leaves some out. The table lists around 190,000 clones, roughly four fifths of them singletons. This entry comes from a study of cytomegalovirus exposure and HLA in healthy donors. This CDR3 comprises 14 residues. The ends were cut back, 5 bases at V and 3 bases at J, with 15 bases in the middle. The germline gives CDR1 SGHNT, CDR2 YYREEE (reference sequence). The sequenced sample was PBMCs. The rearrangement joins TRBV5-4 to TRBJ2-7; TRBD2 might be the D (5 bases). The receptor was isolated from a man younger than 35 in good health and CMV-seronegative. The CDR3 sequence: CASSRGYVGYEQYF. CDR3 nucleotides: TGTGCCAGCAGTCGGGGTTATGTGGGCTACGAGCAGTACTTC.